Below, one TCR beta chain is given with its context. The sample belongs to a study of beta chain features in type 1 diabetes. For the study at large: Regarding age, gender and cell yields, patients proved similar to healthy donors.

Expressed TCRB transcripts got sequenced, as all isolated RNA was reverse transcribed. Regulatory, naive and central memory T cell samples averaged roughly 4 million reads. Method: immunoSEQ multiplex PCR; TCRdb's copy keeps in-frame clones and lacks some. This sample carries around 250,000 clones, 25% to 35% of them seen once, and the ten largest clones take approximately 4%. The germline V and J ends were trimmed by 0 bases and 7 bases, with 5 bases remaining between them. Germline lookup yields CDR1 SGHDT and CDR2 YYEEEE. The CDR3 has 13 residues. This receptor was taken from a man aged 25 to 45 in good health. The V gene is TRBV5-6, the J gene TRBJ1-6, with D perhaps TRBD1 (5 bases). The specimen was central memory CD4+ T cells from blood. The CDR3 region has the DNA TGTGCCAGCAGCTTGGGACAGAATTCACCCCTCCACTTT. Its translation is CASSLGQNSPLHF.